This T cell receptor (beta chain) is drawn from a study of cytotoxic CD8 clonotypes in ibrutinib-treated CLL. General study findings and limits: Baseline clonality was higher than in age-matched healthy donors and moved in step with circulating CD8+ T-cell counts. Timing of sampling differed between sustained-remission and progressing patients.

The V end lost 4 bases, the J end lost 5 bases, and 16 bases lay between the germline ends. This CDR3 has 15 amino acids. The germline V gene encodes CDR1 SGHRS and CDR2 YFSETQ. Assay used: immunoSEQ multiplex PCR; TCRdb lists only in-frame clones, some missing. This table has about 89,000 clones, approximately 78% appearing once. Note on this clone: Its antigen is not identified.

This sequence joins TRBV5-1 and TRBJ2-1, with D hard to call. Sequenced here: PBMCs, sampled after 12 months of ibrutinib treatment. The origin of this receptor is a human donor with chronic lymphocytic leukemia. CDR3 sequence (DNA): TGCGCCAGCAGCCCGTCACCCGGCGGAAACAATGAGCAGTTCTTC. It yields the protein CASSPSPGGNNEQFF. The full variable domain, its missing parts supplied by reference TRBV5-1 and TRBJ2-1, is KAGVTQTPRYLIKTRGQQVTLSCSPISGHRSVSWYQQTPGQGLQFLFEYFSETQRNKGNFPGRFSGRQFSNSRSEMNVSTLELGDSALYLCASSPSPGGNNEQFFGPGTRLTVL.